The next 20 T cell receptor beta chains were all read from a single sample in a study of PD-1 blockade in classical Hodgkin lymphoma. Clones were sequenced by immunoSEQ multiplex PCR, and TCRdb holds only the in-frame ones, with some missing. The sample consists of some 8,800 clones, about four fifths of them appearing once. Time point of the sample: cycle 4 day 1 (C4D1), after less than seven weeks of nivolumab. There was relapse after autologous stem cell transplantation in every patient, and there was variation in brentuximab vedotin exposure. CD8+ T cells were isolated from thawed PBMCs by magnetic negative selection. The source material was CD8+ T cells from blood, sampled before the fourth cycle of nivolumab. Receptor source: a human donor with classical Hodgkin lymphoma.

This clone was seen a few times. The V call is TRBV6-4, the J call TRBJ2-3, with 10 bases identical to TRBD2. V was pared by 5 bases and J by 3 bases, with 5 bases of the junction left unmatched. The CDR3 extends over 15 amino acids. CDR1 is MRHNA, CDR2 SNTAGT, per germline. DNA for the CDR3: TGTGCCAGCAGTTCCGGGACTAGCGAAACAGATACGCAGTATTTT. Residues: CASSSGTSETDTQYF.

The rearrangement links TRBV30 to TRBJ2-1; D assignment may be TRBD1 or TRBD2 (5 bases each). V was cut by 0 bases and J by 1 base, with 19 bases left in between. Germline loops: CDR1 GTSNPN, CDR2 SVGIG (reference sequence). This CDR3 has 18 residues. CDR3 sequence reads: CAWSVFGGLGGSYNEQFF. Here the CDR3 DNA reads TGTGCCTGGAGTGTATTTGGGGGTCTTGGTGGATCCTACAATGAGCAGTTCTTC.

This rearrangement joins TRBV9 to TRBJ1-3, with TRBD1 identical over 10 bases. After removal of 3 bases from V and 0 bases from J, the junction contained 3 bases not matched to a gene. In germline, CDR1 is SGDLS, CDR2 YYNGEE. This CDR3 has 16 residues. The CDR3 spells CASSGRTGGSGNTIYF. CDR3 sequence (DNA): TGTGCCAGCAGCGGGCGGACAGGGGGCTCTGGAAACACCATATATTTT.

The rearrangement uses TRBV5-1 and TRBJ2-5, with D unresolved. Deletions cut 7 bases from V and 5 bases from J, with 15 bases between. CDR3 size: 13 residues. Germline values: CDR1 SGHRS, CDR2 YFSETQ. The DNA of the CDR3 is TGCGCCAGCCGTGAGGTGGTCGCGGAGACCCAGTACTTC. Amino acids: CASREVVAETQYF.

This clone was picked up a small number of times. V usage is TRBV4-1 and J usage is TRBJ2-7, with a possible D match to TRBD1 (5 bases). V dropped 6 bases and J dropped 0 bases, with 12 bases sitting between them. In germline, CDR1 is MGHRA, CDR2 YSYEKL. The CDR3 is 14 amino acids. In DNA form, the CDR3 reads TGCGCCAGCAGTCTGACAGCTTCCTCCTACGAGCAGTACTTC. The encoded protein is CASSLTASSYEQYF.

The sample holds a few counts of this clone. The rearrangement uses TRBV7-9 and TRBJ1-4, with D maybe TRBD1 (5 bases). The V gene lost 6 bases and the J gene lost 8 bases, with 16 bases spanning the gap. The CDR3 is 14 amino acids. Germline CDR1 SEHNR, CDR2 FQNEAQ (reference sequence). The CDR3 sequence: CASRLPGGTEKLFF. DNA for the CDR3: TGTGCCAGCAGATTACCCGGAGGGACCGAAAAACTGTTTTTT.

The CDR3 region is CASRAGGNTEAFF. The CDR3 DNA reads TGCGCCAGCCGGGCGGGAGGAAACACTGAAGCTTTCTTT. The chain joins TRBV10-1 to TRBJ1-1, with unresolved D. The V and J ends lost 8 bases and 2 bases respectively, with 12 bases between them. The CDR3 is 13 residues long. In germline, CDR1 is WNHNN, CDR2 SYGVQD (reference sequence).

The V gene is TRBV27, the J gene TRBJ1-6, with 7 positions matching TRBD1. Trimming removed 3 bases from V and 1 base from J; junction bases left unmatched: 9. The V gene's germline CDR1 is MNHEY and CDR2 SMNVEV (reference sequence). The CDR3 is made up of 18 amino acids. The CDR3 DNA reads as TGTGCCAGCAGTTTTGTGGCAGGGGGAATTTCCTATAATTCACCCCTCCACTTT. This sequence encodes CASSFVAGGISYNSPLHF.

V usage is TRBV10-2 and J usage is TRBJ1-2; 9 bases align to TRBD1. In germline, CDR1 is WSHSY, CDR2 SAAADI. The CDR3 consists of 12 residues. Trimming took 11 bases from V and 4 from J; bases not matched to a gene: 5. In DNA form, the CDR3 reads TGCGCCGTGGACAGGGGCTTCTATGGCTACACCTTC. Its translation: CAVDRGFYGYTF.

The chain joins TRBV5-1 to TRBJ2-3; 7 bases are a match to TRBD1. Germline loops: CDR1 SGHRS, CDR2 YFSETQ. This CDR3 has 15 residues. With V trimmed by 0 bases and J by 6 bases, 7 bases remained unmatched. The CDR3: CASSLVGTVQDTQYF. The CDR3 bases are TGCGCCAGCAGCTTGGTCGGGACAGTACAGGATACGCAGTATTTT.

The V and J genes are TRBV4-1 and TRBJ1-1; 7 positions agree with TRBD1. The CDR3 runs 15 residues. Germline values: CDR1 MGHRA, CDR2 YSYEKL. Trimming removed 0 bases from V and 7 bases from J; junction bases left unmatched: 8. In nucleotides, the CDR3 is TGCGCCAGCAGCCAAGATCACCAGGGGGTCGGTGAAGCTTTCTTT. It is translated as CASSQDHQGVGEAFF.

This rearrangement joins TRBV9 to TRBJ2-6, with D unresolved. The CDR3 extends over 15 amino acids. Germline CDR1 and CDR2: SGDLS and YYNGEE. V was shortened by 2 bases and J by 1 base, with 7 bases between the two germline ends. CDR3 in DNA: TGTGCCAGCAGCGTTAAGATTTCTGGGGCCAACGTCCTGACTTTC. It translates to CASSVKISGANVLTF.

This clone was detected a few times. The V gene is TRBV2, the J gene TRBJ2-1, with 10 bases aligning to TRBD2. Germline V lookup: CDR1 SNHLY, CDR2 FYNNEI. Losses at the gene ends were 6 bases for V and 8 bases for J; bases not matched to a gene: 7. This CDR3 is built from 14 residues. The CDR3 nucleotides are TGTGCCAGCAGGGAGCGGGGGGGCTTGGATGAGCAGTTCTTC. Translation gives CASRERGGLDEQFF.

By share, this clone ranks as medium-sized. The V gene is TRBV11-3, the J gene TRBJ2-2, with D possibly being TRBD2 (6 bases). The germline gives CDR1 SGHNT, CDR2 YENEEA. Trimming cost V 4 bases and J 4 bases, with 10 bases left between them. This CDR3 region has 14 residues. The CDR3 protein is CASSSTAGTGELFF. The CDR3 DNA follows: TGTGCCAGCAGCTCAACAGCGGGCACCGGGGAGCTGTTTTTT.

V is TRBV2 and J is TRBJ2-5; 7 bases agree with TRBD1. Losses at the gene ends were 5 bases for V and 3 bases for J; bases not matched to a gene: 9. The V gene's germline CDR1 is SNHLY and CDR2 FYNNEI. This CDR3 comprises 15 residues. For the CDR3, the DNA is TGTGCCAGCAGTCGACTCCGGGACAGAGAAGAGACCCAGTACTTC. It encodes CASSRLRDREETQYF. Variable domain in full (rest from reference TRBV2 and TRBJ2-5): EPEVTQTPSHQVTQMGQEVILRCVPISNHLYFYWYRQILGQKVEFLVSFYNNEISEKSEIFDDQFSVERPDGSNFTLKIRSTKLEDSAMYFCASSRLRDREETQYFGPGTRLLVL.

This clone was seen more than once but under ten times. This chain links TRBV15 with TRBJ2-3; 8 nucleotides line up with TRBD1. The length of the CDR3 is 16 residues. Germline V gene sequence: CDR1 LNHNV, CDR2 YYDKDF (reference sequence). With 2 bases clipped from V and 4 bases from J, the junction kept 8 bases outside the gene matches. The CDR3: CATSRWGQDSADTQYF. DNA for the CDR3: TGTGCCACCAGCAGATGGGGACAGGACTCGGCAGATACGCAGTATTTT.

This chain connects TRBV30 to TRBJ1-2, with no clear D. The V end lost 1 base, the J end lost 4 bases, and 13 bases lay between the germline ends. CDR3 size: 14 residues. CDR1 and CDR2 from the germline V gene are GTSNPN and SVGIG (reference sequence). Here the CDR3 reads CAWSGYPAFYGYTF. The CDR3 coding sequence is TGTGCCTGGAGTGGTTATCCAGCGTTCTATGGCTACACCTTC.

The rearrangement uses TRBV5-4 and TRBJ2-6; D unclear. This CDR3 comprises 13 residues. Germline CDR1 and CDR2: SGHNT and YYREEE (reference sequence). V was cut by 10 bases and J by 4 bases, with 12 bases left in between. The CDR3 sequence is CAGRLGGANVLTF. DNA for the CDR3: TGTGCCGGGCGCCTGGGAGGGGCCAACGTCCTGACTTTC.

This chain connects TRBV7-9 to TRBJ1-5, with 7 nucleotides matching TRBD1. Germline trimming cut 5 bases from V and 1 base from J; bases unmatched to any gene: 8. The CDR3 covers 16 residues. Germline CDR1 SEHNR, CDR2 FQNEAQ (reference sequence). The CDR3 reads CASSPETGWSNQPQHF. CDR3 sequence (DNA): TGTGCCAGCAGCCCAGAGACAGGGTGGAGCAATCAGCCCCAGCATTTT.

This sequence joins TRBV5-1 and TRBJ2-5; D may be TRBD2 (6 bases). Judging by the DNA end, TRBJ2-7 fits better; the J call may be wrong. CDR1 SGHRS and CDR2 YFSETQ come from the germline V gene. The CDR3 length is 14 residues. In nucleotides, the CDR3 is TGCGCCAGCAGCGCGGAGGGGTTTTCCTACGAGCAGTACTTC. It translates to CASSAEGFSYEQYF.